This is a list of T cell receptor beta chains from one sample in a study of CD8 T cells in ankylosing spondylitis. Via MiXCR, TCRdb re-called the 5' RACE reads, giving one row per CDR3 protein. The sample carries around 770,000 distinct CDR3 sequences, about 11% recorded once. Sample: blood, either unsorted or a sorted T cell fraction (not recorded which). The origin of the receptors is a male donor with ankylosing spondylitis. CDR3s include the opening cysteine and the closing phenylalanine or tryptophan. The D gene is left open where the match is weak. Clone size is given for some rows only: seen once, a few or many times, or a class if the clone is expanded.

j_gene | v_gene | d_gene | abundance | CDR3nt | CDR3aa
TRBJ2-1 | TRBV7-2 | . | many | TGTGCCAGCAGCTTAGCGTGGGGGAGCTCCTACAATGAGCAGTTCTTC | CASSLAWGSSYNEQFF
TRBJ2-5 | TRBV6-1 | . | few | TGTGCCAGCGGGAGGCCAGGGGCTACGCAAGAGACCCAGTACTTC | CASGRPGATQETQYF
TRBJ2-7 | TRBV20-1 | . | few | TGCAGTGCTAGAGATTTCGGGGCGGGGGCCTCCTACGAGCAGTACTTC | CSARDFGAGASYEQYF
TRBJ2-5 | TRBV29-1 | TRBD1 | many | TGCAGCGGGGACAGGGGGGAAGAGACCCAGTACTTC | CSGDRGEETQYF
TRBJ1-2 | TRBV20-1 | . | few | TGCAGTGCTAGTCGTGGGATGTATGGCTACACCTTC | CSASRGMYGYTF
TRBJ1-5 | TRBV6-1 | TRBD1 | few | TGTGCCAGCAGCCTCCGGGACAGGGAGGATCAGCCCCAGCATTTT | CASSLRDREDQPQHF
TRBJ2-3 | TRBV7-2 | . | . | TGTGCCAGCAGCTTACCTCCAACTAGCACAGATACGCAGTATTTT | CASSLPPTSTDTQYF
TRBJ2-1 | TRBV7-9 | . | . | TGTGCCAGCAGCCCAAGGGGGACCATTAACAATGAGCAGTTCTTC | CASSPRGTINNEQFF
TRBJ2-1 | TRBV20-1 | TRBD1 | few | TGCAGTGCTAGAAGGGACAGGAAGCAGTTCTTC | CSARRDRKQFF
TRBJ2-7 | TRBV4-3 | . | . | TGCGCCAGCAGCCAAGAACAGGACAGAACTGAGCAGTACTTC | CASSQEQDRTEQYF
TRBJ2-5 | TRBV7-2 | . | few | TGTGCCAGCAGCTTAGCGGCCACTGGACAGATCCAAGAGACCCAGTACTTC | CASSLAATGQIQETQYF
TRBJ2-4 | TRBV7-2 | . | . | TGTGCCAGCAGCTTGCCCAGGGCGGGGGCCAAAAACATTCAGTACTTC | CASSLPRAGAKNIQYF
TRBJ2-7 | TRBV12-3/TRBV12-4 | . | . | TGTGCCAGCAGTTTGTTCGGACGGTTTGCGTTGCAGTACTTC | CASSLFGRFALQYF
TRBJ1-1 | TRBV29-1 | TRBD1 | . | TGCAGCGTCAAACAGGGGGTGAACACTGAAGCTTTCTTT | CSVKQGVNTEAFF
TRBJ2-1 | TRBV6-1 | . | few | TGTGCCAGCACCACCCCGGGGTGGGGGGGCGGCTATGAGCAGTTCTTC | CASTTPGWGGGYEQFF
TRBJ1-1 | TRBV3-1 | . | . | TGTGCCAGCAGCCCCTTGGGCGGAGAAGCTTTCTTT | CASSPLGGEAFF
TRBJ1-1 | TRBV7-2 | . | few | TGTGCCAGCAGCCCCTTAGGGAGGGCGAACACTGAAGCTTTCTTT | CASSPLGRANTEAFF
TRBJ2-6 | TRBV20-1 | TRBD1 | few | TGCAGTGCTATGGGACAGGGGGCGCAGGGGGCCAACGTCCTGACTTTC | CSAMGQGAQGANVLTF
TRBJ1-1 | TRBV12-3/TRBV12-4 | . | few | TGTGCCAGCAGTCTCTACCAGGGGCTACAGAACACTGAAGCTTTCTTT | CASSLYQGLQNTEAFF
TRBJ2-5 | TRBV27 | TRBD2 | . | TGTGCCAGCAGAAAGGGACTAGCGGGAGTAGAGACCCAGTACTTC | CASRKGLAGVETQYF
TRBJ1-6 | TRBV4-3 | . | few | TGCGCCAGCAGCCGGACAGTTAATTCACCCCTCCACTTT | CASSRTVNSPLHF
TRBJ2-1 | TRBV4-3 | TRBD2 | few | TGCGCCAGCAGCAAAGATCTACTAGGACTAGCGGGGGGCAATGAGCAGTTCTTC | CASSKDLLGLAGGNEQFF
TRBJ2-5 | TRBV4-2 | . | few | TGTGCCAGCAGCCAAGATCGTCCAGGGGCGCCTCAAGAGACCCAGTACTTC | CASSQDRPGAPQETQYF
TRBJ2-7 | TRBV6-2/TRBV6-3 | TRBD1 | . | TGTGCCAGCAGTGACAGGGGTAACAACGAGCAGTACTTC | CASSDRGNNEQYF
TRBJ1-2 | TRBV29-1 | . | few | TGCAGCGTTGAGGGGAGTTGGGGGTATGGCTACACCTTC | CSVEGSWGYGYTF
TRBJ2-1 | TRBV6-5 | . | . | TGTGCCAGCAGTTACTCGTTGTACAGGCGCAACACTTTTTACAATGAGCAGTTCTTC | CASSYSLYRRNTFYNEQFF
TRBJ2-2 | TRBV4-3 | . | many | TGCGCCAGCAGCCAAGACCACTTAGGCGGGGAGCTGTTTTTT | CASSQDHLGGELFF
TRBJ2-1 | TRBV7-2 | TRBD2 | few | TGTGCCAGCAGCTTAGGGACTAGCGAATACAATGAGCAGTTCTTC | CASSLGTSEYNEQFF
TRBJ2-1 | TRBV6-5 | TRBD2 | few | TGTGCCAGCAGTTACTCTCTACTAGCGGGGGGCCGTTCGGATGAGCAGTTCTTC | CASSYSLLAGGRSDEQFF